This T cell receptor beta chain was captured in a study of T cell repertoires in cytomegalovirus infection (dated by TCRdb to between 2018 and 2020). For the wider study: Because public TCR beta signatures pointed to carriage of CMV infection together with the matching HLA type, the HLA type of each donor mattered for the analysis. The full study reports these points: Carriers of CMV infection plus the relevant HLA type were discriminated by the cumulative frequency of public TCR beta family members in the study cohort and in an independent approximately 400-donor cohort. The ex vivo response was dominated by HLA-C-restricted CMV-specific TCR beta clonotypes, which also provided the single most frequent clonotype in two of eight donors.

V lost 2 bases and J lost 5 bases; the stretch between them is 6 bases long. From a lookup of the germline V gene (reference sequence), CDR1 and CDR2 are LNHNV and YYDKDF. The CDR3 goes from the cysteine to the phenylalanine over 12 residues. Just CDR3 DNA is preserved here, 36 bases in frame from base 1. On this clonotype: The clone's antigen remains unknown. The sample holds no much larger clone one base away, and base qualities are not on file.

Sequencer: Illumina HiSeq 1500. The public sequencing data were trimmed at Q25 with fastp and processed into clonotypes with MiXCR by TCRdb, which kept only in-frame beta chains. CDR3 protein sequences are deduplicated, and each keeps its most common genes and DNA. Here the sample has a few hundred thousand distinct CDR3 sequences; 15% to 20% occur a single time. The top ten hold roughly 50% of the sample. Sample: CD8+ T cells from PBMCs. The rearranged segments are TRBV15 and TRBJ1-1; the D gene is not confidently resolved. The clonotype was recovered from a human donor in good health (CMV status not recorded). Some clones in this sample may be carry-over from other donors' samples. The nucleotide sequence reads as follows: TGTGCCACCAGCAGATTGGCGACTGAAGCTTTCTTT. It translates as CATSRLATEAFF.